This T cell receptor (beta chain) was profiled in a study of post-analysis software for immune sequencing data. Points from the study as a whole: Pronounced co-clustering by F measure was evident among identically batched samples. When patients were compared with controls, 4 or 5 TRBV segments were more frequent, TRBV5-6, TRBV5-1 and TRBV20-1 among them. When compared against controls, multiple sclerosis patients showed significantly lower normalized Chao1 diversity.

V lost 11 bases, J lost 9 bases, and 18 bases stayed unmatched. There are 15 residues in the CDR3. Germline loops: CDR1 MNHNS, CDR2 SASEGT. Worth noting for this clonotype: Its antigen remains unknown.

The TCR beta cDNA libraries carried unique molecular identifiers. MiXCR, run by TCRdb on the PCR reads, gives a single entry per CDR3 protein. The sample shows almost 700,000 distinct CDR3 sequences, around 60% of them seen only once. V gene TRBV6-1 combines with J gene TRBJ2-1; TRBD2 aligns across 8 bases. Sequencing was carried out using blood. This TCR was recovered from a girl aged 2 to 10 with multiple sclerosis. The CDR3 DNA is TGTGCCGGCCTAGAGGTGAGCGGGAGTACGGGTGAGCAGTTCTTC. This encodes CAGLEVSGSTGEQFF.